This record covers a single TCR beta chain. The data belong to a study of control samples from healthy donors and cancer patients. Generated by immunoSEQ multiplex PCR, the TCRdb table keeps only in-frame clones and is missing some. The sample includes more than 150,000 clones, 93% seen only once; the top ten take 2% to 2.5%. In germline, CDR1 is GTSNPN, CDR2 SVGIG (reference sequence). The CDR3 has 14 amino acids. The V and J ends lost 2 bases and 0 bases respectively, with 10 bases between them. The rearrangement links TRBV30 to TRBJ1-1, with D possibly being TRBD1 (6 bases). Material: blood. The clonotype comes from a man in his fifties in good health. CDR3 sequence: CAWSKGQVNTEAFF. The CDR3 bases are TGTGCCTGGAGTAAGGGACAAGTGAACACTGAAGCTTTCTTT.